Each of the 5 T cell receptor beta chains below was sequenced from the same sample in a study of T cell repertoires in cytomegalovirus infection. Antigen specificity for these receptors is unknown. MiXCR, applied by TCRdb to the reads, yields one record per CDR3 protein. The repertoire includes about 52,000 distinct CDR3 sequences, around 20% of them detected once, and 80% sits in the top ten. This specimen consisted of CD8+ T cells from cultured PBMCs, obtained from culture after CMV antigen stimulation. These receptors all come from a human donor in good health (CMV status not recorded). Some clones in this sample may be carry-over from other donors' samples.

The chain has TRBV6-1 and TRBJ1-1; possible D gene TRBD1, 5 bases. The CDR3 spans 12 residues. CDR1 is MNHNS and CDR2 is SASEGT in the germline V gene. V was trimmed by 5 bases and J by 7 bases, leaving 11 bases between them. The CDR3 DNA is TGTGCCAGCAGTCCTCGGACAATTGAAGCTTTCTTT. As protein: CASSPRTIEAFF.

The rearrangement links TRBV28 to TRBJ2-5; tentatively, D is TRBD1 (5 bases). This CDR3 contains 18 residues. CDR1 is MDHEN, CDR2 SYDVKM, per germline. Trimming pared 6 bases from V and 4 bases from J, leaving 27 bases between. The CDR3 nucleotides are TGTGCCAGCAGGACTGACAGAACCAAAACGACCTTCGGAGAGACCCAGTACTTC. It translates to CASRTDRTKTTFGETQYF.

V and J are TRBV7-8 and TRBJ2-7, with 8 positions matching TRBD2. The CDR3 is 15 residues long. Trimming took 3 bases from V and 1 from J; bases not matched to a gene: 5. Germline V gene data show CDR1 as SGHVS and CDR2 as FQNEAQ. The CDR3 DNA sequence: TGTGCCAGCAGCTTGGAGCGGGGGCCTTCCTACGAGCAGTACTTC. Residues: CASSLERGPSYEQYF.

The CDR3 spells CASSDHTGDYEQYF. The CDR3 DNA is TGTGCCAGCAGTGACCATACTGGGGACTACGAGCAGTACTTC. The genes are TRBV27 and TRBJ2-7; unclear D gene. Trimming pared 5 bases from V and 3 bases from J, leaving 14 bases between. CDR3 length: 14 amino acids. Per germline, CDR1 MNHEY and CDR2 SMNVEV (reference sequence).

A few counts support this clonotype. The chain recombines TRBV4-1 with TRBJ2-1; D not resolved. The CDR3 runs 15 residues. Trimming took 0 bases from V and 2 from J, leaving 8 bases between them. Germline V gene lookup returns CDR1 MGHRA and CDR2 YSYEKL. CDR3 nucleotide sequence: TGCGCCAGCAGCCAAGAGTGGGTCACCTACAATGAGCAGTTCTTC. Encoded protein: CASSQEWVTYNEQFF.